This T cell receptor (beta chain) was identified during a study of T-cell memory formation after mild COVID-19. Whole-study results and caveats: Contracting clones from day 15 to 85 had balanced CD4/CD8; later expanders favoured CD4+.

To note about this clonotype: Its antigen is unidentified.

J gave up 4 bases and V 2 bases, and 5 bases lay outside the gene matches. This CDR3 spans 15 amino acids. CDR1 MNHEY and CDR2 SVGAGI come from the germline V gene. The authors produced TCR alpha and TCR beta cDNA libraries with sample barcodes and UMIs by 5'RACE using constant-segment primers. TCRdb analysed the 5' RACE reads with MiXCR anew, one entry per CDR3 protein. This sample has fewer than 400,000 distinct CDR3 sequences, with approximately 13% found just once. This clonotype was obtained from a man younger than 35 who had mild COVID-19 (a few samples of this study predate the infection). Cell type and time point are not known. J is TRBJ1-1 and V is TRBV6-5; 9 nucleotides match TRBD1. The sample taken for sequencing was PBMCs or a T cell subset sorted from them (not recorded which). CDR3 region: CASSYAGQGGTEAFF. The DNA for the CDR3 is TGTGCCAGCAGTTACGCGGGACAGGGTGGCACTGAAGCTTTCTTT.